The source of this TCR beta chain is a study of neurological immune-mediated disorders. The sample holds many counts of this clonotype. TCRdb re-derived calls from the 5' RACE reads in MiXCR, one entry per CDR3 protein. This sample yields about 65,000 distinct CDR3 sequences, of which 4.1% are seen a single time; approximately 2.7% belongs to the top ten. The TCR was taken from a man in his fifties or sixties with multiple sclerosis. The sequencing sample was made of PBMCs.

CDR3 nucleotides: TGTGCCAGCAGGAGACTAGGGTCTGAAGCTTTCTTT. It encodes CASRRLGSEAFF. The gene calls are TRBV7-8 and TRBJ1-1; D is unresolved. Germline V gene lookup returns CDR1 SGHVS and CDR2 FQNEAQ. V lost 6 bases to trimming and J lost 6 bases, with 11 bases between them. The CDR3 has 12 amino acids.